The clone carrying this T cell receptor beta chain was detected ten times or more. The sample is drawn from a study of T-cell reconstitution after alpha-beta-depleted transplantation in children. Preparation of the TCRbeta library used unique molecular identifiers. TCRdb used MiXCR to reprocess the PCR reads, holding one entry per CDR3 protein. The sample contains fewer than 130,000 distinct CDR3 sequences, 10% of which appear only once. Trimming stripped 4 bases from V and 3 bases from J, with 17 bases between. CDR1 and CDR2 from the germline V gene are SGHRS and YFSETQ. This CDR3 comprises 15 residues.

Sequencing was performed on PBMCs from the stem cell graft donor, taken from the stem cell graft. The chain has TRBV5-1 and TRBJ2-7; D may be TRBD1 (6 bases). The source of this sequence is a human donor who donated a stem cell graft to a child with acute lymphoblastic leukemia. The CDR3 DNA sequence: TGCGCCAGCAGCGCCTCGACAGGAGTAGACTACGAGCAGTACTTC. Translated: CASSASTGVDYEQYF.